Presented here are 7 T cell receptor beta chains from one specimen sequenced in a study of long-term antiretroviral therapy in people with HIV. The libraries were made with immunoSEQ v3.0 at survey level. Profiled with immunoSEQ multiplex PCR; TCRdb holds only in-frame clones, not every one. This table holds about 13,000 clones, about 80% found once. The sequences come from unsorted PBMCs, collected 1.3 years after starting antiretroviral therapy. These TCRs come from a woman aged 18-30 years with HIV.

V usage is TRBV27 and J usage is TRBJ2-7; D call uncertain. The ends were cut back, 2 bases at V and 5 bases at J, with 10 bases in the middle. CDR1 and CDR2 (germline): MNHEY, SMNVEV (reference sequence). This CDR3 has 13 amino acids. In DNA, the CDR3 is TGTGCCAGCAGTTTAGATCACAGCGACGAGCAGTACTTC. Protein sequence: CASSLDHSDEQYF.

The chain combines TRBV28 with TRBJ1-2; tentative D call: TRBD1 (6 bases). The CDR3 consists of 15 residues. The germline V gene has CDR1 MDHEN and CDR2 SYDVKM. V lost 5 bases to trimming and J lost 3 bases, with 16 bases between them. The CDR3 is CASSVGWGADYGYTF. The CDR3 bases are TGTGCCAGCAGTGTTGGATGGGGGGCAGACTATGGCTACACCTTC.

This chain uses TRBV19 with TRBJ2-3; 12 positions match TRBD2. V lost 3 bases to trimming and J lost 3 bases; unmatched junction nucleotides: 4. Germline CDR1 is LNHDA and CDR2 is SQIVND (reference sequence). This CDR3 is 16 amino acids long. The CDR3 loop reads CASSIRLAGGTDTQYF. In nucleotides, the CDR3 is TGTGCCAGTAGTATCCGGCTAGCGGGAGGGACAGATACGCAGTATTTT.

This chain uses TRBV5-5 with TRBJ2-3; TRBD2 might be the D (5 bases). This CDR3 has 14 residues. Trimming took 0 bases from V and 3 from J, leaving 8 bases between them. Germline CDR1 SGHKS, CDR2 YYEKEE (reference sequence). The CDR3 spells CASSLGGWTDTQYF. As DNA, the CDR3 is TGTGCCAGCAGCTTGGGAGGGTGGACAGATACGCAGTATTTT.

This clone ranks as medium-sized. This chain links TRBV4-2 with TRBJ2-7, with 11 bases fitting TRBD1. CDR1 and CDR2 from the germline V gene are LGHNA and YNFKEQ. The V gene end was trimmed by 1 base and the J gene end by 5 bases; junction bases not matched to a gene: 7. The CDR3 runs 16 residues. DNA for the CDR3: TGTGCCAGCAGCCAAGCTATCGGGACAGGGGGACACGAGCAGTACTTC. Translation gives CASSQAIGTGGHEQYF.

The chain recombines TRBV11-2 with TRBJ1-2, with no clear D. The CDR3 extends over 15 amino acids. Germline V CDR1 and CDR2: SGHAT, FQNNGV. V gave up 0 bases and J gave up 3 bases, with 11 bases separating them. In DNA, the CDR3 is TGTGCCAGCAGCTTAGATAGTAGGCAGCACTATGGCTACACCTTC. Protein sequence: CASSLDSRQHYGYTF.

A single count supports this clone. This sequence joins TRBV28 and TRBJ1-1; unclear D gene. CDR3 length: 14 residues. Per germline, CDR1 MDHEN and CDR2 SYDVKM. Trimming removed 7 bases at V and 0 bases at J, with 12 bases between. The CDR3 here is CASTLAGMNTEAFF. In DNA form, the CDR3 reads TGTGCCAGCACCCTGGCGGGGATGAACACTGAAGCTTTCTTT.